Described below is a single TCR beta chain sequence and its context. The antigen is not known. This PCR relied on a set of 60 Vbeta primers and 13 Jbeta primers. Assay used: immunoSEQ multiplex PCR; TCRdb lists only in-frame clones, some missing. The data show about 91,000 clones, about 77% seen once. This CDR3 spans 19 amino acids. Germline CDR1 is MDHEN and CDR2 is SYDVKM. The V gene end was trimmed by 4 bases and the J gene end by 5 bases; junction bases not matched to a gene: 20. These data come from a study of cytomegalovirus exposure and HLA in healthy donors. General study points: TRBV6-2, TRBV6-3 and some other V segments were excluded as indistinguishable.

This sequence was found in a male donor in good health and CMV-seropositive. V gene TRBV28 combines with J gene TRBJ2-5, with 9 bases fitting TRBD1. Sequencing input: PBMCs. The CDR3: CASSSQFLPSGTGSETQYF. The CDR3 coding sequence is TGTGCCAGCAGTTCGCAGTTTTTACCCTCCGGGACAGGGTCCGAGACCCAGTACTTC.